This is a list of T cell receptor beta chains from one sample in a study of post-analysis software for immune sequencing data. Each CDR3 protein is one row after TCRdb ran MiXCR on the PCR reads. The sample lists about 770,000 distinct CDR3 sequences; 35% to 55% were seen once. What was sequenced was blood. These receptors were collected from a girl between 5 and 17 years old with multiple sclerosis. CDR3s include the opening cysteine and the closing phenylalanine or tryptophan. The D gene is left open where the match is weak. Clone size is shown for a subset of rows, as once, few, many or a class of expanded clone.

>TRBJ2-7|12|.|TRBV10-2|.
TGCGCCAGCAGGGATAAGGACTGCGAGCAGTACTTC
CASRDKDCEQYF
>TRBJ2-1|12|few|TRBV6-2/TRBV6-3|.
TGTGCCAGCAGTTACGAGGGCAATGAGCAGTTCTTC
CASSYEGNEQFF
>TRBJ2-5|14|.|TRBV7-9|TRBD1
TGTGCCAGCACCCCAGCGGACAGGGCTGAGACCCAGTACTTC
CASTPADRAETQYF
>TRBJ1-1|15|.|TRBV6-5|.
TGTGCCAGCAGTTACTCCACAGCCAGTAACACTGAAGCTTTCTTT
CASSYSTASNTEAFF
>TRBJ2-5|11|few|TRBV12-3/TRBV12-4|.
TGTGCCAGCAGCAACCGGGAGACCCAGTACTTC
CASSNRETQYF
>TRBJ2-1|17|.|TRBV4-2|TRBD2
TGTGCCAGCAGCCAAGATAGGGTAGCGGGAGAATCCAATGAGCAGTTCTTC
CASSQDRVAGESNEQFF
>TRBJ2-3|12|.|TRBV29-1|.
TGCAGCGTTTTTGTCCTAGGAGATACGCAGTATTTT
CSVFVLGDTQYF
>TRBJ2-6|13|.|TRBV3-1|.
TGTGCCAGCCAGTCCTCTGGGGCCAACGTCCTGACTTTC
CASQSSGANVLTF
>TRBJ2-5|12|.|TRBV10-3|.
TGTGCCATTGGAACAGCGGAAGAGACCCGGTACTTC
CAIGTAEETRYF
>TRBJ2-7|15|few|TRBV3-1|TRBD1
TGTGCCAGCAGCCAATCCGGGACAGGCGAATACGAGCAGTACTTC
CASSQSGTGEYEQYF
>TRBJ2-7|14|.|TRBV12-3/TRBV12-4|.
TGTGCCAGCAGTCCCTTTGGGAGCCAGTACGAGCAGTACTTC
CASSPFGSQYEQYF
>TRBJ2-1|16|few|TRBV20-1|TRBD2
TGCAGTGCTAGAGGGACTAGCGGGAGGGTCGACAATGAGCAGTTCTTC
CSARGTSGRVDNEQFF
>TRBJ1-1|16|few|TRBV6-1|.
TGTGCCAGCAGTCCTCCGCTCAAGACAGGGAACACTGAAGCTTTCTTT
CASSPPLKTGNTEAFF
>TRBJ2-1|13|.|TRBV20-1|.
TGCAGTGCTAGTGGGGACGGCTACAATGAGCGGTTCTTC
CSASGDGYNERFF
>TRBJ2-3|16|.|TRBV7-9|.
TGTGCCAGCAGCCTCACCGACACAGCGTTTACAGATACGCAGTATTTT
CASSLTDTAFTDTQYF
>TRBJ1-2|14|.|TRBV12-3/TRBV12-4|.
TGTGCCAGCAGGCCCACCGGGGCCAACTATGGCTACACCTTC
CASRPTGANYGYTF
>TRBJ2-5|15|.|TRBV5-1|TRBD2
TGCGCCAGCAGCAGTAGCGGGAGGTCACAAGAGACCCAGTACTTC
CASSSSGRSQETQYF
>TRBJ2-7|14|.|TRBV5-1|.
TGCGCCAGCAGCCCCGGACAGAGGGCCTACGAGCAGTACTTC
CASSPGQRAYEQYF
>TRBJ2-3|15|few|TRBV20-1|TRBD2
TGCAGTGCTACCAGACTAGCGGGTAGCACAGATACGCAGTATTTT
CSATRLAGSTDTQYF
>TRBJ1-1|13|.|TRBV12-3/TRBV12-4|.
TGTGCCAGCAGTTTAATGGGGGACCCTGAAGCTTTCTTT
CASSLMGDPEAFF
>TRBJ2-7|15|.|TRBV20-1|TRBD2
TGCAGTGCTAGCTCCCTAGCGGTTAGCTCCTACGAGCAGTACTTC
CSASSLAVSSYEQYF
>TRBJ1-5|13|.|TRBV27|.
TGTGCCAGCAGTTGGTCAAGGGATCAGCCCCAGCATTTT
CASSWSRDQPQHF
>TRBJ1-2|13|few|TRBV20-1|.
TGCAGTGCTAGAGGGCGACAGGTCTATGGCTACACCTTC
CSARGRQVYGYTF
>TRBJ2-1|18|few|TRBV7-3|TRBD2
TGTGCCAGCAGCCCTAGGACTAGCGGAAAAAGCTCCTACAATGAGCAGTTCTTC
CASSPRTSGKSSYNEQFF
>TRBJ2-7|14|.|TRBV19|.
TGTGCCAGTAGTATGAAAACAGGATATTACGAGCAGTACTTC
CASSMKTGYYEQYF
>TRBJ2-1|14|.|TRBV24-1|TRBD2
TGTGCCACCAGTGGCAGCGGGATTGTAGATGAGCAGTTCTTC
CATSGSGIVDEQFF
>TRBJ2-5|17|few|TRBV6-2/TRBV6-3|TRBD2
TGTGCCAGCAGCCCGGGACTAGCGGGGAGCTTGGGAGAGACCCAGTACTTC
CASSPGLAGSLGETQYF
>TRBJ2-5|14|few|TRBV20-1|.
TGCAGTGCTGAAACTAGCACCCGAGGAGAGACCCAGTACTTC
CSAETSTRGETQYF
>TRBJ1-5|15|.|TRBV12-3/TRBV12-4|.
TGTGCCAGCAGTGCTGACAGGCTTAGCAATCAGCCCCAGCATTTT
CASSADRLSNQPQHF
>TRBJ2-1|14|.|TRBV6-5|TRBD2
TGTGCCAGCAGTGGAACTAGCGGGAGGCATGAGCAGTTCTTC
CASSGTSGRHEQFF
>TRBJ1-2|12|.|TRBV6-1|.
TGTGCCAGCCGGTGGCAGAACTATGGCTACACCTTC
CASRWQNYGYTF
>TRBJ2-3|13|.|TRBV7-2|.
TGTGCCAGCAGCCGAGGAGGACCGCATACGCAGTATTTT
CASSRGGPHTQYF
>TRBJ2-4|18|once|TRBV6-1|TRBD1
TGTGCCAGCAGTGAAGTATCATCAGGACAGGGGGCCAAAAACATTCAGTACTTC
CASSEVSSGQGAKNIQYF
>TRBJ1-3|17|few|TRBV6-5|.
TGTGCCAGCAGTTACTCCCTAGCGAGGGGATCTGGAAACACCATATATTTT
CASSYSLARGSGNTIYF
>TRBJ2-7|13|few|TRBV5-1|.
TGTGCCAGCAGCTCGGACGGTCCCTACGAGCAGTACTTC
CASSSDGPYEQYF
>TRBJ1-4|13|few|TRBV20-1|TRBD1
TGCAGTGTCCGTTTGGACAGGGGTGAAAAACTGTTTTTT
CSVRLDRGEKLFF
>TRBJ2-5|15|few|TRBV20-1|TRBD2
TGCAGTGCTAGATGGACTAGCGGGAGCATAAAGACCCAGTACTTC
CSARWTSGSIKTQYF
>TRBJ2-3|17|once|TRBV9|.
TGTGCCAGCAGCGTATACCCGCCGGGGAGCAGGGGAGATACGCAGTATTTT
CASSVYPPGSRGDTQYF
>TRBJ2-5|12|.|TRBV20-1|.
TGCAGTGCGACACCATTTCAAGAGACCCAGTACTTC
CSATPFQETQYF
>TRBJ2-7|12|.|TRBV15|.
TGTGCCACCAGCAGAGCGGGATACGAGCAGTACTTC
CATSRAGYEQYF
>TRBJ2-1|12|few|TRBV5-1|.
TGCGCCAGCAGCTTCGACGAAGTTGAGCAGTTCTTC
CASSFDEVEQFF
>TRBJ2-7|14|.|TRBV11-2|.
TGTGCCAGCAGCTTAACCGGGAGTGTCTACGAGCAGTACTTC
CASSLTGSVYEQYF
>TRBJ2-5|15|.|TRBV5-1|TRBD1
TGCGCCAGCAGCCCCCCGACAGGGGCCCAAGAGACCCAGTACTTC
CASSPPTGAQETQYF
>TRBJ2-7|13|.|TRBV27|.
TGTGCCAGCAGTTTAGGCCCGCGGCTCGAGCAGTACTTC
CASSLGPRLEQYF
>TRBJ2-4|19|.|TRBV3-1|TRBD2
TGTGCCAGCAGCCAAGATCGGGGACTAGCGGGAGTAGTAAAAAACATTCAGTACTTC
CASSQDRGLAGVVKNIQYF
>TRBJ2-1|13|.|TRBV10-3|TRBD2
TGTGCCATCGGGGCTACCGGGAGGGATGAGCAGTTCTTC
CAIGATGRDEQFF
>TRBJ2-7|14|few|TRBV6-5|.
TGTGCCAGCAGATATCACAAGTCCTCCTACGAGCAGTACTTC
CASRYHKSSYEQYF
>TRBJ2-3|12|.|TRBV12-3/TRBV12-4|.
TGTGCCAGCAGTTTCCCTAAAGATACGCAGTATTTT
CASSFPKDTQYF
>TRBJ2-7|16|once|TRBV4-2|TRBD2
TGTGCCAGCAGCCAATCCCCCTTAGCGGGAGCAGCCGAGCAGTACTTC
CASSQSPLAGAAEQYF
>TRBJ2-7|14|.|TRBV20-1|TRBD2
TGCAGCAGTAGCGGGCGGCGAGGTTACTCCGAGCAGTACTTC
CSSSGRRGYSEQYF
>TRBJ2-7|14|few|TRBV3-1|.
TGTGCCAGCAGCCGGACCCGGACCTCCTACGAGCAGTACTTC
CASSRTRTSYEQYF
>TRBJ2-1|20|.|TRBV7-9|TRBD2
TGTGCCAGCAGCTCCCCGCGGTCGGGCGGGAGGCCAAGCTCCTACAATGAGCAGTTCTTC
CASSSPRSGGRPSSYNEQFF
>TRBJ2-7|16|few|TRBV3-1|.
TGTGCCAGCAGCCAAGACAGCGACACGATCGCGTACGAGCAGTACTTC
CASSQDSDTIAYEQYF
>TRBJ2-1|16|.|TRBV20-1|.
TGCAGTGCTAGAGAAGGGGGACGGAGCTCCTACAATGAGCAGTTCTTC
CSAREGGRSSYNEQFF